This T cell receptor beta chain was captured in a study of blood T cell repertoires in COVID-19. Some clones are missing from TCRdb's copy, which holds only in-frame ones; the method was immunoSEQ multiplex PCR. The sample yields about 120,000 clones, approximately 71% seen once. CDR1 and CDR2 (germline): LGHDT, YNNKEL (reference sequence). V shed 1 base and J shed 3 bases, with 15 bases lying between them. There are 17 residues in the CDR3. The TCR originated in a human donor in a cohort sampled during active COVID-19. The chain has TRBV3-1 (or the pseudogene TRBV3-2) and TRBJ1-4, with D possibly TRBD1 on 6 matching bases. Sequenced sample: peripheral blood. In nucleotides, the CDR3 is TGTGCCAGCAGCCAAGCCCCCACAGGGCTGGCTAATGAAAAACTGTTTTTT. It yields the protein CASSQAPTGLANEKLFF.